This TCR beta chain was documented in a study of T cells after yellow fever vaccination (dated by TCRdb to about 2019). With regard to the full study: The SMART-Seq v4 Ultra Low Input RNA kit was used to prepare libraries from fractions with low cell numbers. Bulk PBMC replicates and cell subsets were isolated from blood drawn at multiple timepoints before and after both primary and secondary immunization. Bulk TCR alpha and beta repertoires were sequenced longitudinally to track T-cell clones before and after primary and booster YFV17D yellow fever vaccination. The cohort comprised two healthy male donors, one aged 18 to 30 and one aged 30 to 40 years. The research as a whole found: Because only a couple of donors were included in the study, the extent to which the findings can be generalized is limited. The secondary T-cell response was found to be weaker but faster than the primary response, with a peak reached on day 5 rather than on day 15. Because abundant contaminating clonotypes from the bulk population could be contained in FACS-sorted repertoires, computational filtering was required. After the booster, most of the clones that had expanded following primary vaccination were detected again (approximately 96% of CD4 and around 90% of CD8), which suggests that memory was broadly maintained. A small fraction of clonotypes showed up in both the CD4 and CD8 compartments, probably as a result of convergent recombination.

In the paper's terms, the treatment or condition label means: live attenuated yellow fever vaccine strain. At every blood-draw timepoint, two biological replicates of bulk PBMCs were collected. PBMCs were isolated from peripheral blood using a standard Ficoll-Paque protocol. TriZol was used to extract RNA from bulk PBMCs, CD4 and CD8 fractions, and dextramer-positive and dextramer-negative fractions. To note about this clonotype: Its antigen specificity is not known. No much larger clonotype is one base removed from it; base qualities were not supplied.

At the junction V is shortened by 5 bases and J by 3 bases, with 10 bases in between. The CDR3 holds 14 amino acids from the cysteine to the phenylalanine. The only DNA kept is the CDR3, 42 bases in frame from the first base. The germline V gene (reference sequence) provides CDR1 LNHNV and CDR2 YYDKDF. Synthesis of TCR cDNA relied on 5'RACE template switching, a step that introduced a universal primer site along with unique molecular identifiers. Priming of cDNA synthesis was performed from both the TCR alpha and TCR beta constant segments. Two PCR steps were used to amplify libraries, with sample barcodes and sequencing adapters being added in the second step. Libraries were sequenced on Illumina HiSeq 2500 (2x100 bp) or NovaSeq (2x150 bp). In the original analysis: Demultiplexing of reads and collapsing into UMI consensus sequences were performed with MIGEC, and V(D)J alignment was carried out with MiXCR. Vaccine-responding clonotypes were defined with edgeR using replicate PBMC samples, requiring FDR below 0.01 and a log2 fold change above 5 up to day 15. Each bulk clonotype was labeled CD4 or CD8 based on which sequenced repertoire, CD4 or CD8, contained the clonotype at higher abundance. Using fastp trimming at Q25 and MiXCR clonotype assembly, TCRdb reanalyzed the public sequencing data and kept in-frame beta chains. All rows with the same CDR3 protein become a single entry with the most common DNA and genes. These V and J calls are TCRdb output, not the study's own analysis. This sample is represented by more than 300,000 distinct CDR3 sequences; 6.8% of them were singletons. The ten biggest clones cover roughly a sixth of the sample.

The receptor was isolated from a young man who received the YFV17D yellow fever vaccine. Here the chain combines TRBV15 and TRBJ2-2; confidence is insufficient to name the D gene. The input for sequencing was PBMCs, taken 45 days after the first yellow fever vaccination. This receptor has the CDR3 CATSRNVDTGELFF. At the DNA level, the sequence is TGTGCCACCAGCCGAAACGTCGACACCGGGGAGCTGTTTTTT.